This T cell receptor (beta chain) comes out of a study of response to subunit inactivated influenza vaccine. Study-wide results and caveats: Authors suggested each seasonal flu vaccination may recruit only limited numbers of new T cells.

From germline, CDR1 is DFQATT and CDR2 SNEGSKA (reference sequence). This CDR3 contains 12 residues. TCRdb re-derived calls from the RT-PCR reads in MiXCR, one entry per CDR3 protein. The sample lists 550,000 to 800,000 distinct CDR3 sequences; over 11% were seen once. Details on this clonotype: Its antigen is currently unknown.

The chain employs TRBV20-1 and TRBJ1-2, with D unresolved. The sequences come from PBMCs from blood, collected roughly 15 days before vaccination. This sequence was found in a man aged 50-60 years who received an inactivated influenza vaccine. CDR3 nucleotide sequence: TGCAGACCCGGAGAAACGGACTATGGCTACACCTTC. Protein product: CRPGETDYGYTF.